This is a list of T cell receptor beta chains from one sample in a study of cytomegalovirus exposure and HLA in healthy donors. This table comes from immunoSEQ multiplex PCR, and its TCRdb copy is limited to in-frame clones, with some not included. The sample lists around 190,000 clones, 81% occurring once. Sequenced sample: PBMCs. The source of these receptors is a man aged 40-50 years in good health and CMV-seropositive. The CDR3 runs from the conserved cysteine through the conserved F or W. The order of the fields is J gene, V gene, clone size, CDR3 protein. The size entry is marked missing in some rows and otherwise reads once, few, many or a size class.

j_gene: TRBJ2-5
v_gene: TRBV30
abundance: .
CDR3aa: CAWQVGGGLGETQYF

j_gene: TRBJ1-2
v_gene: TRBV7-3
abundance: .
CDR3aa: CASSGRDRRNYGYTF

j_gene: TRBJ2-5
v_gene: TRBV5-1
abundance: .
CDR3aa: CASSLDRGPGVDQETQYF

j_gene: TRBJ2-1
v_gene: TRBV4-3
abundance: .
CDR3aa: CASSNRDRGNEQFF

j_gene: TRBJ2-1
v_gene: TRBV19
abundance: .
CDR3aa: CASSIRLAGGRYEQFF

j_gene: TRBJ2-3
v_gene: TRBV5-1
abundance: .
CDR3aa: CASSSLAGSTDTQYF

j_gene: TRBJ1-1
v_gene: TRBV6-1
abundance: .
CDR3aa: CASTRSGGNTEAFF

j_gene: TRBJ2-7
v_gene: TRBV11-2
abundance: .
CDR3aa: CASSLDDNGEEEYF

j_gene: TRBJ1-3
v_gene: TRBV4-2
abundance: few
CDR3aa: CASSQEGSSGNTIYF

j_gene: TRBJ2-5
v_gene: TRBV13
abundance: .
CDR3aa: CASSLGGGRGYQETQYF

j_gene: TRBJ2-7
v_gene: TRBV5-4
abundance: once
CDR3aa: CASSLPGQGGLNEQYF

j_gene: TRBJ2-7
v_gene: TRBV4-3
abundance: .
CDR3aa: CASSQTPSDSYEQYF

j_gene: TRBJ2-5
v_gene: TRBV28
abundance: .
CDR3aa: CAAVGRIGEETQYF

j_gene: TRBJ2-7
v_gene: TRBV27
abundance: few
CDR3aa: CATSRDRARIYEQYF

j_gene: TRBJ2-7
v_gene: TRBV5-4
abundance: .
CDR3aa: CASSQREGGEQYF

j_gene: TRBJ2-3
v_gene: TRBV6-5
abundance: .
CDR3aa: CASSTSGPSGRTQYF

j_gene: TRBJ2-7
v_gene: TRBV2
abundance: few
CDR3aa: CASSGQGGSSYEQYF

j_gene: TRBJ2-7
v_gene: TRBV6-5
abundance: .
CDR3aa: CASTSGVAGSSGQYF

j_gene: TRBJ1-1
v_gene: TRBV9
abundance: .
CDR3aa: CASSAEQGGTEAFF

j_gene: TRBJ2-4
v_gene: TRBV10-2
abundance: .
CDR3aa: CASSRTGAKNIQYF

j_gene: TRBJ1-6
v_gene: TRBV7-9
abundance: few
CDR3aa: CASSHDRGNSPLHF

j_gene: TRBJ1-4
v_gene: TRBV21-1
abundance: few
CDR3aa: CASSKEGQGRRATNEKLFF

j_gene: TRBJ1-6
v_gene: TRBV28
abundance: .
CDR3aa: CASSSLGQGRLWDNSPLHF

j_gene: TRBJ2-5
v_gene: TRBV6-1
abundance: .
CDR3aa: CASSGGSFQETQYF

j_gene: TRBJ2-7
v_gene: TRBV19
abundance: .
CDR3aa: CASSTGQTLTYEQYF

j_gene: TRBJ2-1
v_gene: TRBV5-1
abundance: .
CDR3aa: CASRVGGIQTHEQFF

j_gene: TRBJ2-1
v_gene: TRBV4-1
abundance: .
CDR3aa: CATNLSGFF

j_gene: TRBJ2-7
v_gene: TRBV6-1
abundance: .
CDR3aa: CASSDPGTSGSIVHEQYF

j_gene: TRBJ1-1
v_gene: TRBV7-2
abundance: .
CDR3aa: CASSLVQMNTEAFF

j_gene: TRBJ2-1
v_gene: TRBV10-1
abundance: .
CDR3aa: CASIQGASYEQFF

j_gene: TRBJ1-5
v_gene: TRBV25-1
abundance: .
CDR3aa: CASSARGAQIYSNQPQHF

j_gene: TRBJ2-7
v_gene: TRBV6-5
abundance: .
CDR3aa: CASSSWASESYEQYF

j_gene: TRBJ2-1
v_gene: TRBV27
abundance: few
CDR3aa: CASSPSAGGHNEQFF

j_gene: TRBJ1-4
v_gene: TRBV4-1
abundance: few
CDR3aa: CASSLDSNEKLFF

j_gene: TRBJ2-7
v_gene: TRBV4-1
abundance: .
CDR3aa: CASSQDWGHAQGQYF

j_gene: TRBJ1-1
v_gene: TRBV9
abundance: few
CDR3aa: CASSVDLLTEAFF